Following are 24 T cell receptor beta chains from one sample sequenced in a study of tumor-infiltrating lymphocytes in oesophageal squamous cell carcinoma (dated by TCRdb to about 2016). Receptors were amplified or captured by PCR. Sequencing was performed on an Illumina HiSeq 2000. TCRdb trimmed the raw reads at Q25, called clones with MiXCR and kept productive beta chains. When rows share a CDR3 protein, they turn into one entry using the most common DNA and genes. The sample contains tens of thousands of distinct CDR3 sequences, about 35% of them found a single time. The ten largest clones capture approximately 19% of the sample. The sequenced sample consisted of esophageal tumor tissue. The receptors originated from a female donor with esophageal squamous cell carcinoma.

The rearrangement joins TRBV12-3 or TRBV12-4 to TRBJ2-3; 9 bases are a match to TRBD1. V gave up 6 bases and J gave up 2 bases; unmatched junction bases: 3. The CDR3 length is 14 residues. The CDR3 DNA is TGTGCCAGCAGGGACAGGGGATTCACAGATACGCAGTATTTT. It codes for CASRDRGFTDTQYF.

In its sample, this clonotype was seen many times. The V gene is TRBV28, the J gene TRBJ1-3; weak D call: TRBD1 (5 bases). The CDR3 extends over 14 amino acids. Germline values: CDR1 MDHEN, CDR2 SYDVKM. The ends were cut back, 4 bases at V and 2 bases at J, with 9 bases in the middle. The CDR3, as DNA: TGTGCCAGCAGTTCGACAGCCGCTGGAAACACCATATATTTT. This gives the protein CASSSTAAGNTIYF.

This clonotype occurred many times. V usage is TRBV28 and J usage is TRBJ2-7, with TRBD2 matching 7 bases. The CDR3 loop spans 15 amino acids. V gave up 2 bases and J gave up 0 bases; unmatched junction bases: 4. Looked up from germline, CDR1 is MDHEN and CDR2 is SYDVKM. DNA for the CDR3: TGTGCCAGCAGTTTAGGGCTAGCGGTCTCCTACGAGCAGTACTTC. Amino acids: CASSLGLAVSYEQYF.

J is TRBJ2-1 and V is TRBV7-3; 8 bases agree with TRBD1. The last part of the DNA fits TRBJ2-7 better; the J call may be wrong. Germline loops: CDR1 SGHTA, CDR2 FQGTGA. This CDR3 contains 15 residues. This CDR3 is CASSLTAGGGYEQYF. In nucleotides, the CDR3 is TGTGCCAGCAGCTTAACGGCAGGGGGCGGTTACGAGCAGTACTTC.

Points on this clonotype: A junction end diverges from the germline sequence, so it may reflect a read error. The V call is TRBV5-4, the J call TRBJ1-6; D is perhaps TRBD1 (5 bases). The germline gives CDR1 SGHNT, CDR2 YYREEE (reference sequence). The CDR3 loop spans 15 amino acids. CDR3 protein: CVSSSGVATSYEQYF. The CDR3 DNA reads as TGTGTCAGCAGCTCGGGGGTGGCAACCTCCTACGAGCAGTACTTT.

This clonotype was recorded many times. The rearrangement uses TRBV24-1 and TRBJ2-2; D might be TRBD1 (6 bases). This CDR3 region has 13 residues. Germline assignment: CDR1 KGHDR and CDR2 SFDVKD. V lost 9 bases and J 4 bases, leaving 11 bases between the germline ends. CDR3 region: CATGSGATGELFF. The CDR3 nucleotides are TGTGCCACCGGTTCAGGGGCCACCGGGGAGCTGTTTTTT.

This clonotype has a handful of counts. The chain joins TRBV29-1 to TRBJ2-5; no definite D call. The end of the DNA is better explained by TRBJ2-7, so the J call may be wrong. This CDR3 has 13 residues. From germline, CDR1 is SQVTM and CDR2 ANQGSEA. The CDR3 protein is CSVAAASFYEQYF. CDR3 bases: TGCAGCGTTGCGGCCGCCAGCTTCTACGAGCAGTACTTC.

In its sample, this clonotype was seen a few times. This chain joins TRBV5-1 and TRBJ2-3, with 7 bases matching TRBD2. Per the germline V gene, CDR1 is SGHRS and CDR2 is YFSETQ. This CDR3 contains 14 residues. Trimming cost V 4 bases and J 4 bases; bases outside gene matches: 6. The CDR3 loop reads CASSLEGGADTQYF. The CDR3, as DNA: TGCGCCAGCAGCCTTGAGGGAGGGGCAGATACGCAGTATTTT.

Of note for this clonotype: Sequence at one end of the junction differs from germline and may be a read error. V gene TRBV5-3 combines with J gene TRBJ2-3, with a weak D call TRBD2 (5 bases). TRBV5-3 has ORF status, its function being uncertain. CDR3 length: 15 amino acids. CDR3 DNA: TGTGCCAGCAGCTTGGGTGGGAGTGGCACAGATACGCAGTATTTT. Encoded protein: CASSLGGSGTDTQYF.

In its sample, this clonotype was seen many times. Here the CDR3 DNA reads TGTGCCAGCAGCGCGGGTGAGCTAGCGGGAGGGATAGAGACCCAGTACTTC. It translates to CASSAGELAGGIETQYF. The gene calls are TRBV9 and TRBJ2-5, with 12 bases fitting TRBD2. With 3 bases clipped from V and 4 bases from J, the junction kept 10 bases outside the gene matches. The CDR3 consists of 17 residues. Germline lookup yields CDR1 SGDLS and CDR2 YYNGEE.

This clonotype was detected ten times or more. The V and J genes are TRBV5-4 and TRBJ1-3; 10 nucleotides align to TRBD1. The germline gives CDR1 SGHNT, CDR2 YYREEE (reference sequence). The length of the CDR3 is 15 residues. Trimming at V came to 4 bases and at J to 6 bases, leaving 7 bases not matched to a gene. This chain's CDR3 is CASSVLGQGKNTIYF. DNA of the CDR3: TGTGCCAGCAGCGTTCTGGGACAGGGGAAAAACACCATATATTTT. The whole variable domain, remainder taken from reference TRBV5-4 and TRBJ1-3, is ETGVTQSPTHLIKTRGQQVTLRCSSQSGHNTVSWYQQALGQGPQFIFQYYREEENGRGNFPPRFSGLQFPNYSSELNVNALELDDSALYLCASSVLGQGKNTIYFGEGSWLTVV.

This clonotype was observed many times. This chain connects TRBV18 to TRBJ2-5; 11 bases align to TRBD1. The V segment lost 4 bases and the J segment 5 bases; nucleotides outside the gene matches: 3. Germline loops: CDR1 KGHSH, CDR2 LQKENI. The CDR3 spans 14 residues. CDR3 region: CASSLGQGAETQYF. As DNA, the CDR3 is TGTGCCAGCTCACTAGGACAGGGGGCGGAGACCCAGTACTTC.

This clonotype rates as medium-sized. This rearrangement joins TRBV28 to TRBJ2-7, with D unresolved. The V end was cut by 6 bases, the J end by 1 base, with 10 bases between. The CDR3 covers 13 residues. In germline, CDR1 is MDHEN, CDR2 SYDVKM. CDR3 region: CASSPPVSYEQYF. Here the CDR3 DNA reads TGTGCCAGCAGCCCTCCAGTATCCTACGAGCAGTACTTC.

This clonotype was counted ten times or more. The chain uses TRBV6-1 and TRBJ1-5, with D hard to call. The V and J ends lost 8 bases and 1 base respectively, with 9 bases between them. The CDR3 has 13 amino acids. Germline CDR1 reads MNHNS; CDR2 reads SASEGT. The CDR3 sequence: CASRTRSNQPQHF. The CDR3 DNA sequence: TGTGCCAGCCGAACAAGGAGCAATCAGCCCCAGCATTTT.

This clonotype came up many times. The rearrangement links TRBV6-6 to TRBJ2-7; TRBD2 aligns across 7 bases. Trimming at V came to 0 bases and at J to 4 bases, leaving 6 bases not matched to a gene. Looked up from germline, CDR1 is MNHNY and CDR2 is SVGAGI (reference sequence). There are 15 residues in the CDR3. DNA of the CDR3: TGTGCCAGCAGTTACTCCAGCGGGGTGCCTTACGAGCAGTACTTC. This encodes CASSYSSGVPYEQYF.

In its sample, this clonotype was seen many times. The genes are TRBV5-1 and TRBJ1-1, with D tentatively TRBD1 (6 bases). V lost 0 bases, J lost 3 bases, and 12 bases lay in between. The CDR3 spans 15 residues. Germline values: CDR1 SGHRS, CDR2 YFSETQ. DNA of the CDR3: TGCGCCAGCAGCTTGGGGACTCGGACAGACACTGAAGCTTTCTTT. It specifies CASSLGTRTDTEAFF.

In DNA, the CDR3 is TGTGCCAGCAGCTTAGGTTGGACAGGGAGAGAGACCCAGTACTTC. This codes for CASSLGWTGRETQYF. The genes are TRBV7-6 and TRBJ2-5; the match to TRBD1 covers 8 bases. Germline CDR1 reads SGHVS; CDR2 reads FNYEAQ. The CDR3 runs to 15 residues. The ends lost 1 base at V and 4 bases at J; junction bases unmatched: 5.

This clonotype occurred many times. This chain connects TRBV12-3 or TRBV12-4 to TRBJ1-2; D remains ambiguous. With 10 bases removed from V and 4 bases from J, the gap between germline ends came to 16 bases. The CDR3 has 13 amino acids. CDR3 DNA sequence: TGTGCCACCTCCTTTTCAGGAGCCTATGGCTACACCTTC. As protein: CATSFSGAYGYTF.

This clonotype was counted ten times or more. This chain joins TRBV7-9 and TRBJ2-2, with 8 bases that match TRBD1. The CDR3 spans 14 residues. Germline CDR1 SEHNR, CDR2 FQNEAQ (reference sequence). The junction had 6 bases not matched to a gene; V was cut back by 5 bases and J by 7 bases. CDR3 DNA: TGTGCCAGCAGCCGGACAGGGTCGCGCGGGGAGCTGTTTTTT. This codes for CASSRTGSRGELFF.

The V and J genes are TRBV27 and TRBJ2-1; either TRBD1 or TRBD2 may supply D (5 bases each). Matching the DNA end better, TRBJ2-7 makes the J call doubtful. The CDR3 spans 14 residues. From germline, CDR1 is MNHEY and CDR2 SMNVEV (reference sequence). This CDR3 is CASRRRGADNEQYF. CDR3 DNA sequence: TGTGCCAGCAGACGTAGGGGAGCTGACAATGAGCAGTACTTC.

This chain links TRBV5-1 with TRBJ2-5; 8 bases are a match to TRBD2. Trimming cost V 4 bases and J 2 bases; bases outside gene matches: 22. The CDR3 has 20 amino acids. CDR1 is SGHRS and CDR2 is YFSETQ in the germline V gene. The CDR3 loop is CASSETITSGPRRRQETQYF. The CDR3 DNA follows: TGCGCCAGCAGCGAGACTATTACTAGCGGCCCCCGACGCCGGCAAGAGACCCAGTACTTC. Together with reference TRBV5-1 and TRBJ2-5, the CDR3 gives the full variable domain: KAGVTQTPRYLIKTRGQQVTLSCSPISGHRSVSWYQQTPGQGLQFLFEYFSETQRNKGNFPGRFSGRQFSNSRSEMNVSTLELGDSALYLCASSETITSGPRRRQETQYFGPGTRLLVL.

The CDR3 region has the DNA TGTGCCAGCAGCTTAGGGCGGGATTGGTCAGATACGCAGTATTTT. It encodes CASSLGRDWSDTQYF. This chain joins TRBV7-3 and TRBJ2-3; possibly TRBD2 for D (6 bases). CDR3 size: 15 residues. Germline V CDR1 and CDR2: SGHTA, FQGTGA. V was shortened by 2 bases and J by 4 bases, with 13 bases between the two germline ends. Looking up the rest from reference TRBV7-3 and TRBJ2-3 gives the full variable domain: GAGVSQTPSNKVTEKGKYVELRCDPISGHTALYWYRQSLGQGPEFLIYFQGTGAADDSGLPNDRFFAVRPEGSVSTLKIQRTERGDSAVYLCASSLGRDWSDTQYFGPGTRLTVL.

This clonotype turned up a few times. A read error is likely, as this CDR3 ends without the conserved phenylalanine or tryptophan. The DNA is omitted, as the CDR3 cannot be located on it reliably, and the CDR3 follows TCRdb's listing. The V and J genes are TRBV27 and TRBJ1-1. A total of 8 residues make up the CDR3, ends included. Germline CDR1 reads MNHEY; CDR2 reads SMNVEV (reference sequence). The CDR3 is CASSLEVS.

The CDR3 loop reads CASRQGASNQPQHF. The DNA for the CDR3 is TGTGCCAGCAGACAGGGAGCTAGCAATCAGCCCCAGCATTTT. This chain joins TRBV2 and TRBJ1-5; the D gene is possibly TRBD1 (6 bases). Germline loops: CDR1 SNHLY, CDR2 FYNNEI. Trimming shortened V by 6 bases and J by 0 bases, and 9 bases separated the two germline ends. The CDR3 is 14 amino acids.